The 19 T cell receptor beta chains reported below all come from one sample, sequenced in a study of blood T cell repertoires in COVID-19. Assay used: immunoSEQ multiplex PCR; TCRdb lists only in-frame clones, some missing. The sample lists 250,000 to 300,000 clones; roughly 86% were seen once. Sequencing used peripheral blood. The receptors come from a woman aged 30 to 39 with COVID-19, enrolled during active disease.

Only one count was recorded for this clone. The chain has TRBV5-1 and TRBJ1-4; 7 bases are a match to TRBD1. J gave up 2 bases and V 4 bases, and 8 bases lay outside the gene matches. This CDR3 contains 16 residues. Germline lookup yields CDR1 SGHRS and CDR2 YFSETQ. As DNA, the CDR3 is TGCGCCAGCAGCCGACCCACAGGGGAGACTAATGAAAAACTGTTTTTT. It codes for CASSRPTGETNEKLFF.

The V gene is TRBV10-1, the J gene TRBJ2-7; 8 bases are shared with TRBD2. The CDR3 contains 16 residues. CDR1 is WNHNN and CDR2 is SYGVQD in the germline V gene (reference sequence). V was pared by 2 bases and J by 5 bases, with 11 bases of the junction left unmatched. The CDR3 DNA is TGCGCCAGCAGTGAGCGTACGGGGGGGCCTCTGAACGAGCAGTACTTC. It encodes CASSERTGGPLNEQYF.

V is TRBV2 and J is TRBJ2-3; 13 positions agree with TRBD2. The CDR3 extends over 14 amino acids. V trimming: 11 bases; J trimming: 3 bases; junction bases outside the gene matches: 5. Per germline, CDR1 SNHLY and CDR2 FYNNEI. The CDR3 here is CAGGTSGATDTQYF. The CDR3 nucleotides read TGTGCCGGCGGGACTAGCGGGGCGACAGATACGCAGTATTTT. The full variable domain, rest sourced from reference TRBV2 and TRBJ2-3, is EPEVTQTPSHQVTQMGQEVILRCVPISNHLYFYWYRQILGQKVEFLVSFYNNEISEKSEIFDDQFSVERPDGSNFTLKIRSTKLEDSAMYFCAGGTSGATDTQYFGPGTRLTVL.

V gene TRBV21-1 combines with J gene TRBJ2-3; the table's D call, TRBD2, has no DNA check behind it. TRBV21-1 is deemed a pseudogene. This CDR3 is built from 21 residues. CDR3 in DNA: TGTGCCAGCAGCAATGGGGTGTCGGGGGGGCCTAGACGGTATGGCACAGATACGCAGTATTTT. Amino acids: CASSNGVSGGPRRYGTDTQYF.

The genes are TRBV5-1 and TRBJ1-1; 12 bases match TRBD1. The germline V gene encodes CDR1 SGHRS and CDR2 YFSETQ. The CDR3 totals 18 residues. V shed 4 bases, J shed 2 bases, and the junction held 12 bases outside the gene matches. The CDR3 DNA sequence: TGCGCCAGCAGCCCGGACCGGGACAGGGGGCTGAAAAACACTGAAGCTTTCTTT. It yields the protein CASSPDRDRGLKNTEAFF.

The chain joins TRBV5-1 to TRBJ2-6, with 9 bases that match TRBD1. Germline loops: CDR1 SGHRS, CDR2 YFSETQ. This CDR3 region has 18 residues. J gave up 1 base and V 4 bases, and 9 bases lay outside the gene matches. CDR3 amino acids: CASSTKTGGESGANVLTF. Written as DNA, the CDR3 is TGCGCCAGCAGCACGAAGACAGGGGGAGAGTCTGGGGCCAACGTCCTGACTTTC.

The chain joins TRBV6-2 or TRBV6-3 to TRBJ1-6, with 9 bases identical to TRBD1. Germline V CDR1 and CDR2: MNHEY, SVGEGT. CDR3 length equals 13 residues. V shed 4 bases and J 16 bases; nucleotides not matched to a gene: 8. The CDR3 DNA is TGTGCCAGCAGTTGGGGACAGGGCCCCAGACTCCACTTT. Residues: CASSWGQGPRLHF.

In its sample, this clone was seen once. V usage is TRBV30 and J usage is TRBJ1-2; 9 bases match TRBD1. Trimming cost V 2 bases and J 1 base; bases outside gene matches: 5. The germline V gene has CDR1 GTSNPN and CDR2 SVGIG (reference sequence). The CDR3 has 15 residues. The CDR3: CAWSNTGGYNYGYTF. Here the CDR3 DNA reads TGTGCCTGGAGTAACACAGGGGGCTATAACTATGGCTACACCTTC.

CDR3 DNA: TGTGCCAGCAGCTTAGGCCCCGGGAACACCATATATTTT. This codes for CASSLGPGNTIYF. The chain employs TRBV11-2 and TRBJ1-3; D remains ambiguous. There are 13 residues in the CDR3. The germline V gene has CDR1 SGHAT and CDR2 FQNNGV. Trimming removed 1 base at V and 7 bases at J, with 8 bases between.

This clone was detected only a few times. CDR3: CASSAEAGEGETQYF. In DNA form, the CDR3 reads TGTGCCAGCAGTGCCGAAGCGGGGGAGGGGGAGACCCAGTACTTC. V gene TRBV6-4 combines with J gene TRBJ2-5; 8 positions match TRBD2. CDR3 length: 15 residues. Unmatched junction bases numbered 9, after V lost 4 bases and J lost 5 bases. From germline, CDR1 is MRHNA and CDR2 SNTAGT.

The V gene is TRBV5-1, the J gene TRBJ2-6; TRBD1 agrees at 10 bases. Losses at the gene ends were 5 bases for V and 1 base for J; bases not matched to a gene: 9. The CDR3 is made up of 18 amino acids. The germline V gene encodes CDR1 SGHRS and CDR2 YFSETQ. CDR3 bases: TGCGCCAGCAGGATCCTCGGGACAGGGGCGTCTGGGGCCAACGTCCTGACTTTC. This translates into CASRILGTGASGANVLTF. The whole variable domain, remainder taken from reference TRBV5-1 and TRBJ2-6, is KAGVTQTPRYLIKTRGQQVTLSCSPISGHRSVSWYQQTPGQGLQFLFEYFSETQRNKGNFPGRFSGRQFSNSRSEMNVSTLELGDSALYLCASRILGTGASGANVLTFGAGSRLTVL.

This chain links TRBV15 with TRBJ2-3; 9 nucleotides match TRBD2. With V trimmed by 0 bases and J by 5 bases, 9 bases remained unmatched. Germline V gives CDR1 LNHNV, CDR2 YYDKDF (reference sequence). The CDR3 loop spans 17 amino acids. CDR3 sequence reads: CATSRDRSGGIVDTQYF. DNA of the CDR3: TGTGCCACCAGCAGAGATAGGAGCGGGGGGATTGTAGATACGCAGTATTTT.

The chain employs TRBV10-3 and TRBJ1-2; possible D gene TRBD1, 6 bases. Germline lookup yields CDR1 ENHRY and CDR2 SYGVKD. The CDR3 is 16 amino acids. V dropped 2 bases and J dropped 5 bases, with 18 bases sitting between them. The CDR3 sequence: CAISEAEPGHYYGYTF. CDR3 in DNA: TGTGCCATCAGTGAGGCAGAACCGGGACACTATTATGGCTACACCTTC.

This clone was detected only a few times. The CDR3 is CASSPQPRQLTYYGYTF. The CDR3 DNA is TGCGCCAGCAGCCCCCAACCGAGACAGCTGACGTACTATGGCTACACCTTC. The V and J genes are TRBV4-1 and TRBJ1-2; a weak D match, TRBD1 (5 bases). The V and J ends lost 4 bases and 3 bases respectively, with 21 bases between them. The germline CDR1 and CDR2 sequences are MGHRA and YSYEKL. The CDR3 consists of 17 residues.

This clone appeared a single time. The chain links TRBV5-1 to TRBJ2-7, with 9 bases that match TRBD2. Losses at the gene ends were 4 bases for V and 0 bases for J; bases not matched to a gene: 5. Germline V lookup: CDR1 SGHRS, CDR2 YFSETQ. CDR3 size: 15 residues. The chain's CDR3 is CASSGSGGRSYEQYF. CDR3 sequence (DNA): TGCGCCAGCAGCGGTAGCGGGGGCCGCTCCTACGAGCAGTACTTC.

The CDR3 bases are TGTGCCAGCAGCCCGGACAGGGAGATAGATGGCTACACCTTC. Amino acids: CASSPDREIDGYTF. This chain connects TRBV3-1 (or the pseudogene TRBV3-2) to TRBJ1-2; TRBD1 matches at 8 bases. Unmatched junction bases numbered 7, after V lost 4 bases and J lost 6 bases. This CDR3 spans 14 amino acids. Germline V CDR1 and CDR2: LGHDT, YNNKEL (reference sequence).

This clone has only a few counts. The chain is built from TRBV28 and TRBJ1-2; 12 bases fit TRBD1. This CDR3 is built from 15 residues. V lost 4 bases and J lost 7; bases outside the gene matches: 7. CDR1 MDHEN and CDR2 SYDVKM come from the germline V gene. The CDR3, as DNA: TGTGCCAGCAGTTCCTCGGGACAGGGGGCAGGTGGCTACACCTTC. This sequence encodes CASSSSGQGAGGYTF.

J is TRBJ1-6 and V is TRBV28; D remains unclear. The germline V gene has CDR1 MDHEN and CDR2 SYDVKM. The CDR3 contains 17 residues. Trimming shortened V by 5 bases and J by 0 bases, and 14 bases separated the two germline ends. The CDR3 bases are TGTGCCAGCAGTCGAATCTCACAGAGCTCCTATAATTCACCCCTCCACTTT. The encoded protein is CASSRISQSSYNSPLHF.

This clone was detected ten times or more. The CDR3: CASSLAPPGGVQYF. CDR3 sequence (DNA): TGTGCCAGCAGCTTAGCCCCCCCGGGTGGTGTGCAGTACTTC. The gene calls are TRBV7-8 and TRBJ2-7, with no clear D. The CDR3 runs to 14 residues. Germline V CDR1 and CDR2: SGHVS, FQNEAQ. The V gene lost 0 bases and the J gene lost 9 bases, with 15 bases spanning the gap.